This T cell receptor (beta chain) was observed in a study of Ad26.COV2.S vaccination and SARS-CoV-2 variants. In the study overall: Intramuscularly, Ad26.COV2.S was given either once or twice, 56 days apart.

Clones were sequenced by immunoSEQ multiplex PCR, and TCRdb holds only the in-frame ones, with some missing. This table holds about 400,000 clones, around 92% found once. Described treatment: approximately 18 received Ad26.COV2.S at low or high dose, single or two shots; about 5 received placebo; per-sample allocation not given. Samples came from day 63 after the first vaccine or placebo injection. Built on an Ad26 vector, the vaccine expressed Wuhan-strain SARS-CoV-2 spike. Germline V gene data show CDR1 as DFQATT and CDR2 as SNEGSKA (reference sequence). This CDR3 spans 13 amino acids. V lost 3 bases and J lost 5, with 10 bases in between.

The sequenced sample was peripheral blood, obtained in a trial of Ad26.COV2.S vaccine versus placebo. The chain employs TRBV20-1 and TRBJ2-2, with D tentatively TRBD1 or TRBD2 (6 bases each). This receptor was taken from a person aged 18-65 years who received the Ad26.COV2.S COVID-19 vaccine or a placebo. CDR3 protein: CSASWGATGELFF. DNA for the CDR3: TGCAGTGCTAGTTGGGGGGCAACCGGGGAGCTGTTTTTT.